Sequencing of this TCR beta chain was carried out in a study of cytomegalovirus exposure and HLA in healthy donors. The PCR employed 60 Vbeta primers together with 13 Jbeta primers. Assay used: immunoSEQ multiplex PCR; TCRdb lists only in-frame clones, some missing. The sample includes approximately 120,000 clones, roughly a sixth seen only once; the top ten take about 3%. In the case of this clone: Its antigen is undetermined.

Study-level findings and limits: It was in a later analysis that TCR association rates were seen to vary by HLA locus, highest for DRB1 and lowest for HLA-C.

Trimming shortened V by 1 base and J by 4 bases, and 10 bases separated the two germline ends. This CDR3 is built from 14 residues. From germline, CDR1 is SGHVS and CDR2 FQNEAQ. The rearrangement joins TRBV7-8 to TRBJ1-1; D gene uncertain. The material sequenced was PBMCs. This TCR was recovered from a female donor in good health and CMV-seropositive. The CDR3 spells CASSLVPGATEAFF. For the CDR3, the DNA is TGTGCCAGCAGCTTAGTTCCAGGTGCCACTGAAGCTTTCTTT.